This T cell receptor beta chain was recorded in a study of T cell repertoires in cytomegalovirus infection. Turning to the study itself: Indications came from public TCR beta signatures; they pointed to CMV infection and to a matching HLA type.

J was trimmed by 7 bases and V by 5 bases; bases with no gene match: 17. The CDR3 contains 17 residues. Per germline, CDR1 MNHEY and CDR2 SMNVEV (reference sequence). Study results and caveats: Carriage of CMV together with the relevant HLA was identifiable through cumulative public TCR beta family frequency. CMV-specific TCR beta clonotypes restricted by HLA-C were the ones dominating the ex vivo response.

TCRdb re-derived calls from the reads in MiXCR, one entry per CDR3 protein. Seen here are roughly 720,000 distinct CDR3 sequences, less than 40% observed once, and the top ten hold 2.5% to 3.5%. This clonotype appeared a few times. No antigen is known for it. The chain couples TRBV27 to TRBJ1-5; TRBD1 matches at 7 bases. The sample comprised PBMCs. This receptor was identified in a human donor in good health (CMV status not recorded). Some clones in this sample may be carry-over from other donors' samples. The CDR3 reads CASSPKTGAQIRQPQHF. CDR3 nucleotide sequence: TGTGCCAGCAGTCCGAAAACAGGGGCCCAAATACGACAGCCCCAGCATTTT.